Below, 28 T cell receptor beta chains from the same sample are listed, as sequenced in a study of shared clonotypes between healthy human individuals. Repertoires were generated with immunoSEQ multiplex PCR, while TCRdb's copy carries only in-frame clones and drops some. The sample lists 1.4 million to 1.5 million clones; around 97% were seen once. Sequencing was performed on naive CD4+ T cells sorted from blood. Regarding subset: CD45RA+ positively selected. Every receptor here comes from a man aged 30 to 45 in good health.

Comments on this clone: At the DNA level, this CDR3 is encoded by other sequences in the same sample as well. The chain employs TRBV5-4 and TRBJ2-5, with D possibly matching TRBD2 (6 bases). V lost 2 bases and J lost 2, with 7 bases in between. The CDR3 totals 13 residues. Per the germline V gene, CDR1 is SGHNT and CDR2 is YYREEE (reference sequence). CDR3 DNA sequence: TGTGCCAGCAGCTTAGGAGGGCAAGAGACCCAGTACTTC. Protein product: CASSLGGQETQYF.

This clone was seen once. The CDR3 region has the DNA TGTGCCAGCAGTGGACAGGCGGGATTGAACACTGAAGCTTTCTTT. It encodes CASSGQAGLNTEAFF. This sequence joins TRBV2 and TRBJ1-1; TRBD1 might be the D (6 bases). Germline loops: CDR1 SNHLY, CDR2 FYNNEI. V lost 4 bases and J 0 bases, leaving 12 bases between the germline ends. This CDR3 has 15 amino acids.

This chain links TRBV7-6 with TRBJ2-7; no clear D. V was cut by 3 bases and J by 2 bases, with 11 bases left in between. Germline V gene data show CDR1 as SGHVS and CDR2 as FNYEAQ. CDR3 length: 14 amino acids. The chain's CDR3 is CASSFSARAYEQYF. The CDR3 nucleotides read TGTGCCAGCAGCTTTTCAGCACGGGCCTACGAGCAGTACTTC.

As for this clone: Other DNA sequences from this sample encode an identical CDR3 as well. V gene TRBV19 combines with J gene TRBJ1-2; no firm D call. The V end lost 2 bases, the J end lost 2 bases, and 6 bases lay between the germline ends. In germline, CDR1 is LNHDA, CDR2 SQIVND (reference sequence). The CDR3 totals 13 residues. CDR3 nucleotide sequence: TGTGCCAGTAGTATATCGGGAAACTATGGCTACACCTTC. Translating gives CASSISGNYGYTF.

The chain employs TRBV2 and TRBJ2-7; D remains ambiguous. Trimming stripped 4 bases from V and 8 bases from J, with 12 bases between. Germline V gene lookup returns CDR1 SNHLY and CDR2 FYNNEI. There are 12 residues in the CDR3. CDR3 nucleotides: TGTGCCAGCAGTGTTCTAGGGATCCAGCAGTACTTC. The encoded protein is CASSVLGIQQYF.

The J gene is TRBJ2-7, the V gene TRBV11-2, with D unresolved. Germline CDR1 is SGHAT and CDR2 is FQNNGV. The CDR3 consists of 13 residues. The V end was cut by 4 bases, the J end by 2 bases, with 9 bases between. The CDR3 DNA follows: TGTGCCAGCAGCTCTGGCTCGGCCTACGAGCAGTACTTC. It encodes CASSSGSAYEQYF.

The CDR3 DNA sequence: TGTGCCAGCAGTCCACAGGGGAATGAGCAGTTCTTC. This sequence encodes CASSPQGNEQFF. This chain links TRBV11-3 with TRBJ2-1; 7 positions match TRBD1. CDR3 length equals 12 residues. After removal of 6 bases from V and 7 bases from J, the junction contained 3 bases not matched to a gene. The V gene's germline CDR1 is SGHNT and CDR2 YENEEA. Full variable domain (missing parts from reference TRBV11-3 and TRBJ2-1): EAGVVQSPRYKIIEKKQPVAFWCNPISGHNTLYWYLQNLGQGPELLIRYENEEAVDDSQLPKDRFSAERLKGVDSTLKIQPAELGDSAVYLCASSPQGNEQFFGPGTRLTVL.

The rearrangement uses TRBV9 and TRBJ2-7, with D possibly called TRBD1 or TRBD2 (5 bases each). Germline V gene lookup returns CDR1 SGDLS and CDR2 YYNGEE. V shed 2 bases and J shed 0 bases, with 9 bases lying between them. The CDR3 length is 14 residues. The CDR3: CASSVRDGSYEQYF. CDR3 nucleotides: TGTGCCAGCAGCGTCCGGGACGGCTCCTACGAGCAGTACTTC.

Points on this clone: This specimen includes other DNA sequences encoding the same CDR3. V usage is TRBV2 and J usage is TRBJ2-5; tentatively, D is TRBD1 or TRBD2 (5 bases each). The CDR3 has 13 residues. The V end lost 3 bases, the J end lost 5 bases, and 10 bases lay between the germline ends. Germline V gene data show CDR1 as SNHLY and CDR2 as FYNNEI. The CDR3 DNA reads TGTGCCAGCAGTGAGGGGGTTCGGGAGACCCAGTACTTC. It is translated as CASSEGVRETQYF.

The V and J genes are TRBV27 and TRBJ2-1; unclear D gene. The CDR3 length is 13 residues. The V end lost 4 bases, the J end lost 8 bases, and 12 bases lay between the germline ends. Germline CDR1 and CDR2: MNHEY and SMNVEV (reference sequence). The CDR3: CASSWATQDEQFF. CDR3 DNA sequence: TGTGCCAGCAGTTGGGCGACTCAAGATGAGCAGTTCTTC.

The sample holds a few counts of this clone. The J gene is TRBJ1-2, the V gene TRBV28; possible D gene TRBD1, 6 bases. The CDR3 is 13 residues long. Germline lookup yields CDR1 MDHEN and CDR2 SYDVKM. The germline V and J ends were trimmed by 8 bases and 4 bases, with 14 bases remaining between them. The CDR3 spells CASVLGGRYGYTF. The CDR3 nucleotides are TGTGCCAGCGTTCTCGGGGGGCGCTATGGCTACACCTTC.

The gene calls are TRBV11-3 and TRBJ2-5; TRBD2 aligns across 10 bases. This CDR3 has 15 residues. Germline V gene data show CDR1 as SGHNT and CDR2 as YENEEA. V gave up 1 base and J gave up 5 bases; unmatched junction bases: 4. In DNA form, the CDR3 reads TGTGCCAGCAGCTTAGGAGAGGGACTAGCGGAGACCCAGTACTTC. Its translation is CASSLGEGLAETQYF.

The chain recombines TRBV9 with TRBJ2-7; D might be TRBD2 (6 bases). Looked up from germline, CDR1 is SGDLS and CDR2 is YYNGEE. Trimming left V 2 bases short and J 11 bases short, with 23 bases between. The CDR3 runs to 15 residues. CDR3 loop: CASSVPRGWRAREYF. CDR3 DNA: TGTGCCAGCAGCGTCCCACGGGGGTGGCGGGCGAGGGAGTACTTC.

This clone was seen just once. The chain recombines TRBV27 with TRBJ2-2; 11 nucleotides line up with TRBD2. Trimming at V came to 2 bases and at J to 7 bases, leaving 6 bases not matched to a gene. This CDR3 is built from 16 residues. Per the germline V gene, CDR1 is MNHEY and CDR2 is SMNVEV (reference sequence). The CDR3 is CASSLQGLAGDGELFF. In DNA, the CDR3 is TGTGCCAGCAGTTTACAAGGACTAGCGGGTGACGGGGAGCTGTTTTTT.

This clone has just one count. The gene calls are TRBV5-1 and TRBJ1-3; 7 bases match TRBD1. In germline, CDR1 is SGHRS, CDR2 YFSETQ. The CDR3 contains 16 residues. The V gene end was trimmed by 4 bases and the J gene end by 0 bases; junction bases not matched to a gene: 7. The chain's CDR3 is CASSPGTVASGNTIYF. CDR3 coding DNA: TGCGCCAGCAGCCCCGGGACAGTCGCCTCTGGAAACACCATATATTTT. Drawing the rest from reference TRBV5-1 and TRBJ1-3, the complete variable domain is KAGVTQTPRYLIKTRGQQVTLSCSPISGHRSVSWYQQTPGQGLQFLFEYFSETQRNKGNFPGRFSGRQFSNSRSEMNVSTLELGDSALYLCASSPGTVASGNTIYFGEGSWLTVV.

J is TRBJ2-1 and V is TRBV7-3; possible D gene TRBD2, 6 bases. Trimming took off 4 bases at V and 5 bases at J, with 18 bases between the two ends. The CDR3 totals 16 residues. In germline, CDR1 is SGHTA, CDR2 FQGTGA. In DNA form, the CDR3 reads TGTGCCAGCAGCTATTCTTCCGGGAGATCGCACAATGAGCAGTTCTTC. Translating gives CASSYSSGRSHNEQFF.

As to this clone: The sample contains more than one DNA sequence encoding this CDR3. The rearrangement links TRBV5-6 to TRBJ2-7; no definite D call. The length of the CDR3 is 11 residues. Germline-derived CDR1 and CDR2 are SGHDT and YYEEEE. V was pared by 0 bases and J by 4 bases, with 2 bases between. CDR3 nucleotide sequence: TGTGCCAGCAGCTTGGGTTACGAGCAGTACTTC. This encodes CASSLGYEQYF.

V usage is TRBV2 and J usage is TRBJ1-1; possible D gene TRBD1, 5 bases. This CDR3 is built from 15 residues. Trimming pared 5 bases from V and 4 bases from J, leaving 17 bases between. CDR1 SNHLY and CDR2 FYNNEI come from the germline V gene. Here the CDR3 reads CASSPQTGIITEAFF. CDR3 DNA sequence: TGTGCCAGCAGTCCACAAACAGGTATCATCACTGAAGCTTTCTTT.

In DNA form, the CDR3 reads TGTGCCAGCAGCGCCCACTTAGGGACTAGCGGGAGAAACGAGCAGTTCTTC. Protein product: CASSAHLGTSGRNEQFF. The gene calls are TRBV9 and TRBJ2-1; the match to TRBD2 covers 14 bases. Trimming removed 3 bases from V and 10 bases from J; junction bases left unmatched: 12. The germline CDR1 and CDR2 sequences are SGDLS and YYNGEE. The CDR3 consists of 17 residues.

Note on this clone: The identical CDR3 is also encoded by other nucleotide sequences in the sample. This chain links TRBV5-1 with TRBJ2-3; no reliable D call. V was shortened by 0 bases and J by 4 bases, with 9 bases between the two germline ends. This CDR3 contains 14 residues. Germline V lookup: CDR1 SGHRS, CDR2 YFSETQ. CDR3 loop: CASSLEASADTQYF. The CDR3 DNA reads as TGCGCCAGCAGCTTGGAAGCTTCCGCAGATACGCAGTATTTT.

The gene calls are TRBV5-4 and TRBJ1-3; D remains unclear. V was shortened by 4 bases and J by 0 bases, with 11 bases between the two germline ends. The germline gives CDR1 SGHNT, CDR2 YYREEE (reference sequence). The CDR3 is 15 residues long. CDR3 sequence reads: CASSPAGISGNTIYF. In DNA form, the CDR3 reads TGTGCCAGCAGCCCCGCCGGGATCTCTGGAAACACCATATATTTT.

The chain employs TRBV11-2 and TRBJ1-2; 9 bases align to TRBD1. Germline trimming cut 4 bases from V and 4 bases from J; bases unmatched to any gene: 16. The CDR3 totals 18 residues. The germline gives CDR1 SGHAT, CDR2 FQNNGV. Here the CDR3 reads CASSSIRNRDRATYGYTF. The CDR3 region has the DNA TGTGCCAGCAGCTCAATCCGAAACCGGGACAGGGCTACCTATGGCTACACCTTC.

The rearrangement links TRBV7-2 to TRBJ2-7, with 8 bases identical to TRBD2. Germline CDR1 reads SGHTA; CDR2 reads FQGNSA. This CDR3 comprises 15 residues. J gave up 4 bases and V 5 bases, and 10 bases lay outside the gene matches. CDR3 nucleotides: TGTGCCAGCAGCGGAGGCGGGGGGAGCGGGTACGAGCAGTACTTC. It translates to CASSGGGGSGYEQYF.

The chain joins TRBV2 to TRBJ1-2, with unresolved D. The germline V and J ends were trimmed by 4 bases and 3 bases, with 9 bases remaining between them. Germline values: CDR1 SNHLY, CDR2 FYNNEI. This CDR3 spans 13 amino acids. In nucleotides, the CDR3 is TGTGCCAGCAGTGGAGAGGTCGACTATGGCTACACCTTC. It translates to CASSGEVDYGYTF.

The chain carries TRBV28 and TRBJ2-7; TRBD1 matches 8 bases. Germline V CDR1 and CDR2: MDHEN, SYDVKM. This CDR3 comprises 14 residues. V trimming: 2 bases; J trimming: 3 bases; junction bases outside the gene matches: 3. The CDR3 region has the DNA TGTGCCAGCAGTTTAGGACAGGGAGACTACGAGCAGTACTTC. Its protein is CASSLGQGDYEQYF.

The chain couples TRBV7-9 to TRBJ2-6; D remains ambiguous. Trimming left V 0 bases short and J 3 bases short, with 9 bases between. CDR1 SEHNR and CDR2 FQNEAQ come from the germline V gene (reference sequence). The CDR3 consists of 16 residues. CDR3: CASSLARPLGANVLTF. The CDR3 DNA is TGTGCCAGCAGCTTAGCGCGGCCCCTTGGGGCCAACGTCCTGACTTTC.

The V and J genes are TRBV10-3 and TRBJ1-3; TRBD1 aligns across 9 bases. J was trimmed by 0 bases and V by 7 bases; bases with no gene match: 4. From germline, CDR1 is ENHRY and CDR2 SYGVKD. The CDR3 sequence is 15 residues long. The CDR3 DNA reads as TGTGCCATCACTACGACAGGGGGCTCTGGAAACACCATATATTTT. Protein: CAITTTGGSGNTIYF.

The chain joins TRBV30 to TRBJ1-1, with D tentatively TRBD1 (5 bases). The CDR3 is made up of 13 amino acids. V lost 0 bases, J lost 11 bases, and 16 bases lay in between. CDR1 and CDR2 (germline): GTSNPN, SVGIG (reference sequence). The CDR3 nucleotides are TGTGCCTGGAGTGTAGGCGGCGTAGAGGGGGCTTTCTTT. The encoded protein is CAWSVGGVEGAFF. Complete variable domain (other parts from reference TRBV30 and TRBJ1-1): SQTIHQWPATLVQPVGSPLSLECTVEGTSNPNLYWYRQAAGRGLQLLFYSVGIGQISSEVPQNLSASRPQDRQFILSSKKLLLSDSGFYLCAWSVGGVEGAFFGQGTRLTVV.